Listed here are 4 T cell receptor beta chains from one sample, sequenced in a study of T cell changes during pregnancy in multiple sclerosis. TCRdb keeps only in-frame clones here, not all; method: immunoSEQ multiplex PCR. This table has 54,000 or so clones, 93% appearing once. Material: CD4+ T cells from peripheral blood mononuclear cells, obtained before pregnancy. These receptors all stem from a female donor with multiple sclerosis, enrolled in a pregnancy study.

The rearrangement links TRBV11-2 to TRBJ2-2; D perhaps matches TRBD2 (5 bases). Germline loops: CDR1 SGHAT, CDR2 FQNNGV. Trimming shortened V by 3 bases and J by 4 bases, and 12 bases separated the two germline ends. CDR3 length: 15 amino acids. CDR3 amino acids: CASSLVREGTGELFF. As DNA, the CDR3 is TGTGCCAGCAGCTTGGTGAGGGAAGGCACCGGGGAGCTGTTTTTT.

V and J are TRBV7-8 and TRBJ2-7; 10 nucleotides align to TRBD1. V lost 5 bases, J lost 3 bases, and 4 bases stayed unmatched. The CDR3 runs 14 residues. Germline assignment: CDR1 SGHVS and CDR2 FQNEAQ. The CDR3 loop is CASSPRDRGYEQYF. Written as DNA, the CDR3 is TGTGCCAGCAGCCCCCGGGACAGGGGCTACGAGCAGTACTTC.

The CDR3 region is CASSVAWGLAYEQYF. CDR3 nucleotides: TGTGCCAGCAGCGTAGCTTGGGGACTAGCGTACGAGCAGTACTTC. This chain uses TRBV9 with TRBJ2-7; 10 nucleotides line up with TRBD2. After removal of 0 bases from V and 4 bases from J, the junction contained 4 bases not matched to a gene. The CDR3 length is 15 residues. Germline V gives CDR1 SGDLS, CDR2 YYNGEE.

CDR3 bases: TGTGCCAGCAGTCCGCCGAGTAGTGAGCAGTTCTTC. It translates to CASSPPSSEQFF. The chain carries TRBV28 and TRBJ2-1, with unresolved D. Germline V gene sequence: CDR1 MDHEN, CDR2 SYDVKM. CDR3 size: 12 residues. V lost 5 bases to trimming and J lost 9 bases, with 11 bases between them.